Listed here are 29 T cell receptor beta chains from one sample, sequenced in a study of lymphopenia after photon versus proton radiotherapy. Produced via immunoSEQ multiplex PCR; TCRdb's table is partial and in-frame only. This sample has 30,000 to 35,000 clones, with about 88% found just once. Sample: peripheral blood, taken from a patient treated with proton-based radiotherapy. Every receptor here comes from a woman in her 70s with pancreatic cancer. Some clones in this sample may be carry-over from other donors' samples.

The CDR3 region is CASSTGQSGNTIYF. The CDR3, as DNA: TGTGCCAGCAGTACCGGACAATCTGGAAACACCATATATTTT. The chain has TRBV6-6 and TRBJ1-3; a weak D match, TRBD1 (5 bases). This CDR3 spans 14 amino acids. Germline V lookup: CDR1 MNHNY, CDR2 SVGAGI (reference sequence). Trimming pared 5 bases from V and 1 base from J, leaving 9 bases between.

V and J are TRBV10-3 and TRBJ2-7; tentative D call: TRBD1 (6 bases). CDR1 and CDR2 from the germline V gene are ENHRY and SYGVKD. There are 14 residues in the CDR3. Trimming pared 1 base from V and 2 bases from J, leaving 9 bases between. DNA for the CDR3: TGTGCCATCAGTGAGTTGAGACAGGCCTACGAGCAGTACTTC. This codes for CAISELRQAYEQYF.

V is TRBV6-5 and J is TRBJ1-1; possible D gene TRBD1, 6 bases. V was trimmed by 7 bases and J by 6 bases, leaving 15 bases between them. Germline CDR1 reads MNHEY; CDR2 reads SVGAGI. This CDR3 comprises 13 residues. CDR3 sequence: CASTKGGSPEAFF. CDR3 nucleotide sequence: TGTGCCAGCACCAAGGGGGGTTCCCCTGAAGCTTTCTTT.

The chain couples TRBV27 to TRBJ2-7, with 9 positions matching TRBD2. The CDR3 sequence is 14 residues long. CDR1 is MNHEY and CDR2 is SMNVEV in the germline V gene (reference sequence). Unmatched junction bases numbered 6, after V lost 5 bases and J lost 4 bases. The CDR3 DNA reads TGTGCCAGCAGTAAATCCCTAGCGGGGTACGAGCAGTACTTC. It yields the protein CASSKSLAGYEQYF.

Written as DNA, the CDR3 is TGTGCCAGCGGGAACAGGGGCACTGAAGCTTTCTTT. Translation: CASGNRGTEAFF. The chain carries TRBV27 and TRBJ1-1; 7 bases align to TRBD1. The V segment lost 8 bases and the J segment 4 bases; nucleotides outside the gene matches: 4. The germline CDR1 and CDR2 sequences are MNHEY and SMNVEV (reference sequence). CDR3 length equals 12 residues.

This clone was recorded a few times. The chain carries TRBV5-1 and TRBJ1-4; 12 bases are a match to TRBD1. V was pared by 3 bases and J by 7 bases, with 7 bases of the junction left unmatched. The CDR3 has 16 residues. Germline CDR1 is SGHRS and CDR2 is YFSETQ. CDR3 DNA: TGCGCCAGCAGCTCGGGGGACAGGGGGCACGTTGAAAAACTGTTTTTT. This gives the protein CASSSGDRGHVEKLFF. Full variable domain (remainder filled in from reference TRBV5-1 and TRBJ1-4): KAGVTQTPRYLIKTRGQQVTLSCSPISGHRSVSWYQQTPGQGLQFLFEYFSETQRNKGNFPGRFSGRQFSNSRSEMNVSTLELGDSALYLCASSSGDRGHVEKLFFGSGTQLSVL.

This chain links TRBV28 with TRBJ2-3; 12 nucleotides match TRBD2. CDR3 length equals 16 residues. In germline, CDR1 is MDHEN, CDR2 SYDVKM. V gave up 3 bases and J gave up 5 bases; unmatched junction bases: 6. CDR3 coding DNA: TGTGCCAGCAGTTTGGGACTAGCGGGTTGGGGAGATACGCAGTATTTT. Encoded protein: CASSLGLAGWGDTQYF.

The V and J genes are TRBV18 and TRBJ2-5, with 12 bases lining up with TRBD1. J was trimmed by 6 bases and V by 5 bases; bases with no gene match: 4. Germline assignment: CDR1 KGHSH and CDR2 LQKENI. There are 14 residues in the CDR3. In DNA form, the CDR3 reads TGTGCCAGCTCATCGGGACAGGGGGCGCAGACCCAGTACTTC. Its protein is CASSSGQGAQTQYF.

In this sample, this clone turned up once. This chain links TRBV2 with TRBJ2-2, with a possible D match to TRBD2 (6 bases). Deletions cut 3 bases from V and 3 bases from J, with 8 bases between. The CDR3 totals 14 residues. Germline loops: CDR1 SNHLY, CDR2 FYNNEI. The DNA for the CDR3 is TGTGCCAGCAGTGACCGGGACTACACCGGGGAGCTGTTTTTT. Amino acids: CASSDRDYTGELFF.

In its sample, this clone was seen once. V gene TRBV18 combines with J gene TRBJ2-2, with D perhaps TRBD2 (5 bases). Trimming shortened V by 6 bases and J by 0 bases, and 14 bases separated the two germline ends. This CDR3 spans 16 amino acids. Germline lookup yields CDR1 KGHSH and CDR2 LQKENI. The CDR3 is CASSPREGPNTGELFF. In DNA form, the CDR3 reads TGTGCCAGCTCCCCGCGCGAGGGCCCGAACACCGGGGAGCTGTTTTTT.

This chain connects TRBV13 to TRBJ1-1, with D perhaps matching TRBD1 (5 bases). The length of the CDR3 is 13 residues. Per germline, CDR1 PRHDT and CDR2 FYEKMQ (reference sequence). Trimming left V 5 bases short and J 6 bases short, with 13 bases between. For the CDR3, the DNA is TGTGCCAGCAGCCAAGACAGTTTCTCTGAAGCTTTCTTT. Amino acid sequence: CASSQDSFSEAFF.

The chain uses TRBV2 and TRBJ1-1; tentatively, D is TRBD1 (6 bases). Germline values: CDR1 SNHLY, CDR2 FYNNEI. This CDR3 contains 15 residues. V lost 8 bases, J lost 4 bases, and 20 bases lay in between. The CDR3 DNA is TGTGCCAGCCTCACAGGGATCAGAGTCCGCACTGAAGCTTTCTTT. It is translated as CASLTGIRVRTEAFF.

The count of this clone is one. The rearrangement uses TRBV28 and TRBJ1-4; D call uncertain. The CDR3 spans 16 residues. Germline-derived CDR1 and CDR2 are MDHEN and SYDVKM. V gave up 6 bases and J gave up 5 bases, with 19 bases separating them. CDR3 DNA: TGTGCCAGCAGGGAAACGGGTATAGGGCAGAATGAAAAACTGTTTTTT. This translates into CASRETGIGQNEKLFF.

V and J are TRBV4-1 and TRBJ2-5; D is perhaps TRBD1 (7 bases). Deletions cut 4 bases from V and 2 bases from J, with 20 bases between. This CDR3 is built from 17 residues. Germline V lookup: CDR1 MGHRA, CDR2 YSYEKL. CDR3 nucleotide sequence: TGCGCCAGCAGCCTCGCCCCCCCAGGGGGGCCTCAAGAGACCCAGTACTTC. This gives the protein CASSLAPPGGPQETQYF.

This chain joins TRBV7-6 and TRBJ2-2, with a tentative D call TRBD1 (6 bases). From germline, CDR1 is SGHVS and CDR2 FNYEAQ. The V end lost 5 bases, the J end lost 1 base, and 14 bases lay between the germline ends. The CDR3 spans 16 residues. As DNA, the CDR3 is TGTGCCAGCAGCCCAGCCGGGACAAGGAACACCGGGGAGCTGTTTTTT. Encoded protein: CASSPAGTRNTGELFF.

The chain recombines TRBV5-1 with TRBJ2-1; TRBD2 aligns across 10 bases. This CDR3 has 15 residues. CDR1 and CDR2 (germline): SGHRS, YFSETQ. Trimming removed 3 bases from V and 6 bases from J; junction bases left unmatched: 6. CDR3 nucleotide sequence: TGCGCCAGCAGCTCCCTCCAGCGGGAGGGCAATGAGCAGTTCTTC. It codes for CASSSLQREGNEQFF.

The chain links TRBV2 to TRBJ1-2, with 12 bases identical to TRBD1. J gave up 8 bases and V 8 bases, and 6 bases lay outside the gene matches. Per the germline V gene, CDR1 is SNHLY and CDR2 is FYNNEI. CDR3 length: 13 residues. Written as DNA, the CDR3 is TGTGCCAGCTGGGGACAGGGGGCGTCAGGCTACACCTTC. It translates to CASWGQGASGYTF.

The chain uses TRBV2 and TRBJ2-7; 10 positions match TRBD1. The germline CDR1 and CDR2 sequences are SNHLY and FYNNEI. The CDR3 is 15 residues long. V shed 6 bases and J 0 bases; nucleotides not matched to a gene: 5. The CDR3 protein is CASRRDRGHSYEQYF. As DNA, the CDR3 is TGTGCCAGCAGGAGAGACAGGGGGCACTCCTACGAGCAGTACTTC. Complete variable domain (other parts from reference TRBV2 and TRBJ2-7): EPEVTQTPSHQVTQMGQEVILRCVPISNHLYFYWYRQILGQKVEFLVSFYNNEISEKSEIFDDQFSVERPDGSNFTLKIRSTKLEDSAMYFCASRRDRGHSYEQYFGPGTRLTVT.

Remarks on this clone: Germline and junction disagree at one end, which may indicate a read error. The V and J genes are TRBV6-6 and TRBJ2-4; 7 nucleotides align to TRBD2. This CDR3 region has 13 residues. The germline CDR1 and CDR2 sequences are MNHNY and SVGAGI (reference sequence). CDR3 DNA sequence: TGCGGAGGCGGGAGAATTGCTGGAAACATTCAGTACTTC. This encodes CGGGRIAGNIQYF.

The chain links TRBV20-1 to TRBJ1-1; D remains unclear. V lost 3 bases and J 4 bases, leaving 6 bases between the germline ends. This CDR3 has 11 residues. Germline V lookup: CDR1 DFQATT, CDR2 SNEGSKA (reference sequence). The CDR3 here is CSARDFTEAFF. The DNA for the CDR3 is TGCAGTGCTAGGGATTTCACTGAAGCTTTCTTT.

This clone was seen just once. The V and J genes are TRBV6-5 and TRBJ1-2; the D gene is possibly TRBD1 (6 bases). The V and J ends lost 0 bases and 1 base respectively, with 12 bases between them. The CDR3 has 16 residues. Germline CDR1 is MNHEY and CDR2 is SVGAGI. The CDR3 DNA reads TGTGCCAGCAGTTACTCTGGGGGGGACAATAACTATGGCTACACCTTC. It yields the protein CASSYSGGDNNYGYTF.

The CDR3 bases are TGTGCCAGCTCACCCTCCGGGTTTGGGAGCACAGATACGCAGTATTTT. Protein: CASSPSGFGSTDTQYF. The chain has TRBV18 and TRBJ2-3, with D unclear. CDR1 and CDR2 from the germline V gene are KGHSH and LQKENI. V shed 3 bases and J shed 0 bases, with 13 bases lying between them. The CDR3 runs to 16 residues.

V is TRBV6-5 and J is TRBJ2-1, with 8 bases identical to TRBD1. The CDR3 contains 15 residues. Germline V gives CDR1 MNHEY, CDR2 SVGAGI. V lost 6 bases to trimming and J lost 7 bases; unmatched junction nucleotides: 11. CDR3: CASSHPGQVRNEQFF. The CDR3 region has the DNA TGTGCCAGCAGCCACCCGGGACAGGTTAGAAATGAGCAGTTCTTC.

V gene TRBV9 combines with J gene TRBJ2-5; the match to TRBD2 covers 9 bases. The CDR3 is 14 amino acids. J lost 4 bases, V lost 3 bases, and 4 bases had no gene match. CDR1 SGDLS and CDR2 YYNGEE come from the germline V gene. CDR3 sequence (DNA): TGTGCCAGCAGCGCCCAACTAGCGGGAGAGACCCAGTACTTC. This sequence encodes CASSAQLAGETQYF.

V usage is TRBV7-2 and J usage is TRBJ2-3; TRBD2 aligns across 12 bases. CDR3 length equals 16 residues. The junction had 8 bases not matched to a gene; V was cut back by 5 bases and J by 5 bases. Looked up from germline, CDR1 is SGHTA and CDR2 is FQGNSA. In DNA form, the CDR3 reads TGTGCCAGCAGCAATCGACTAGCGGGAGAGGGAGATACGCAGTATTTT. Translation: CASSNRLAGEGDTQYF.

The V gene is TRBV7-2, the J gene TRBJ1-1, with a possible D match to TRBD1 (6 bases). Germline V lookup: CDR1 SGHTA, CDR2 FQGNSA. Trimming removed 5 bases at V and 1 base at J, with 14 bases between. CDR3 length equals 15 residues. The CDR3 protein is CASSGRGLTNTEAFF. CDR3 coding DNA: TGTGCCAGCAGCGGCAGGGGACTTACGAACACTGAAGCTTTCTTT.

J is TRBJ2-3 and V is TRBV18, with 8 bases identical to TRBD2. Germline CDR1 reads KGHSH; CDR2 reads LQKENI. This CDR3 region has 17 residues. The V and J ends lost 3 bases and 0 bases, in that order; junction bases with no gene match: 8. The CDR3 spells CASSPPASGLSTDTQYF. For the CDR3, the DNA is TGTGCCAGCTCACCCCCAGCTAGCGGGCTAAGCACAGATACGCAGTATTTT.

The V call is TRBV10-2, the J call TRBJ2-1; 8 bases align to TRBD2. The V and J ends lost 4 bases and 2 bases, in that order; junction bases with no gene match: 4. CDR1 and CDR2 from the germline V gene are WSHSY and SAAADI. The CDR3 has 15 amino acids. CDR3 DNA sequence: TGCGCCAGCAGTGCTGGACTAGCTCCCTACAATGAGCAGTTCTTC. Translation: CASSAGLAPYNEQFF.

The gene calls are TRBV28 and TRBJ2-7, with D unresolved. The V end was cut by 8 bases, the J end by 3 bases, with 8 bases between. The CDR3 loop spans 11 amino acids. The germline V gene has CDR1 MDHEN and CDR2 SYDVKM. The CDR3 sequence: CASQSVYEQYF. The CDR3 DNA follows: TGTGCCAGCCAAAGCGTCTACGAGCAGTACTTC.